These 25 T cell receptor beta chains were all obtained from the same sample, sequenced in a study of T cells after yellow fever vaccination. TCRdb recomputed calls from the 5' RACE reads with MiXCR, one row per CDR3 protein. The sample yields over 250,000 distinct CDR3 sequences, approximately 5.2% seen once. The input for sequencing was CD4+ T cells sorted from PBMCs, taken on the day of the yellow fever booster vaccination. The receptors come from a man aged 18 to 35 who received the YFV17D yellow fever vaccine.

This clonotype showed up just a few times. CDR3 sequence: CASSLRGGSGNTIYF. DNA of the CDR3: TGTGCCAGCAGTTTGAGGGGGGGATCTGGAAACACCATATATTTT. The V gene is TRBV6-5, the J gene TRBJ1-3; TRBD1 might be the D (6 bases). Germline-derived CDR1 and CDR2 are MNHEY and SVGAGI. The CDR3 has 15 residues. The germline V and J ends were trimmed by 4 bases and 1 base, with 11 bases remaining between them.

Written as DNA, the CDR3 is TGTGCCAGCAGCCAAGTGCAGGGGCTAGGGCTGAACACTGAAGCTTTCTTT. Translating gives CASSQVQGLGLNTEAFF. The chain links TRBV14 to TRBJ1-1; D may be TRBD1 (6 bases). Germline V gene data show CDR1 as SGHDN and CDR2 as FVKESK. V gave up 1 base and J gave up 0 bases, with 15 bases separating them. The CDR3 loop spans 17 amino acids.

The V and J genes are TRBV7-9 and TRBJ2-2, with 11 bases fitting TRBD1. V lost 6 bases to trimming and J lost 2 bases; unmatched junction nucleotides: 2. Looked up from germline, CDR1 is SEHNR and CDR2 is FQNEAQ (reference sequence). The CDR3 runs 15 residues. In DNA form, the CDR3 reads TGTGCCAGCAGGGGACAGGGGGAAAACACCGGGGAGCTGTTTTTT. It yields the protein CASRGQGENTGELFF.

This clonotype was seen at least ten times. The chain uses TRBV20-1 and TRBJ2-3; the D is unclear. Looked up from germline, CDR1 is DFQATT and CDR2 is SNEGSKA (reference sequence). The ends were cut back, 3 bases at V and 3 bases at J, with 16 bases in the middle. There are 15 residues in the CDR3. The CDR3 sequence: CSARAAEGITDTQYF. The DNA for the CDR3 is TGCAGTGCTAGGGCAGCCGAAGGAATTACAGATACGCAGTATTTT.

This clonotype occurred a few times. The rearrangement uses TRBV6-2 or TRBV6-3 and TRBJ2-1, with a tentative D call TRBD2 (5 bases). Trimming shortened V by 3 bases and J by 2 bases, and 8 bases separated the two germline ends. Germline values: CDR1 MNHEY, CDR2 SVGEGT. The CDR3 totals 14 residues. CDR3 bases: TGTGCCAGCAGTTATCTCGGGACCTACAATGAGCAGTTCTTC. Its protein is CASSYLGTYNEQFF.

This clonotype was found many times. The chain carries TRBV12-3 or TRBV12-4 and TRBJ2-1; 8 nucleotides match TRBD2. Losses at the gene ends were 5 bases for V and 7 bases for J; bases not matched to a gene: 10. CDR3 length equals 15 residues. The CDR3 sequence is CASSRAGALRNEQFF. The CDR3, as DNA: TGTGCCAGCAGTCGAGCGGGGGCACTAAGAAATGAGCAGTTCTTC.

This clonotype was seen a handful of times. Written as DNA, the CDR3 is TGTGCCAGCAGCAACCGGGACCGGAACACTGAAGCTTTCTTT. Amino acid sequence: CASSNRDRNTEAFF. The J gene is TRBJ1-1, the V gene TRBV3-1, with D possibly being TRBD1 (5 bases). V was trimmed by 5 bases and J by 1 base, leaving 11 bases between them. Germline V lookup: CDR1 LGHDT, CDR2 YNNKEL (reference sequence). This CDR3 spans 14 amino acids. The full variable domain, rest sourced from reference TRBV3-1 and TRBJ1-1, is DTAVSQTPKYLVTQMGNDKSIKCEQNLGHDTMYWYKQDSKKFLKIMFSYNNKELIINETVPNRFSPKSPDKAHLNLHINSLELGDSAVYFCASSNRDRNTEAFFGQGTRLTVV.

The CDR3 DNA reads as TGTGCCAGCAGTAGACGACTAGGGATAGATACGCAGTATTTT. Protein product: CASSRRLGIDTQYF. V gene TRBV6-5 combines with J gene TRBJ2-3, with TRBD2 as a possible D gene (6 bases). The ends were cut back, 5 bases at V and 5 bases at J, with 14 bases in the middle. The length of the CDR3 is 14 residues. The germline CDR1 and CDR2 sequences are MNHEY and SVGAGI.

Worth noting for this clonotype: Germline is not matched at one junction end, which may reflect a read error. V is TRBV7-3 and J is TRBJ2-3; maybe TRBD2 (7 bases). Germline assignment: CDR1 SGHTA and CDR2 FQGTGA. CDR3 length: 16 amino acids. The CDR3 protein is CASSLHAGGGTDSQYF. CDR3 DNA: TGTGCCAGCAGCTTACACGCCGGCGGGGGCACAGATTCGCAGTATTTT.

This clonotype was found a few times. The rearrangement links TRBV5-6 to TRBJ2-7; possibly TRBD1 for D (6 bases). V lost 7 bases and J lost 1, with 12 bases in between. Germline CDR1 and CDR2: SGHDT and YYEEEE. The CDR3 runs 13 residues. The CDR3 bases are TGTGCCAGCCGATGGGGGCTATCCTACGAGCAGTACTTC. Translated, it gives CASRWGLSYEQYF.

This rearrangement joins TRBV6-5 to TRBJ2-7; no definite D call. V lost 6 bases, J lost 6 bases, and 21 bases lay in between. Germline CDR1 reads MNHEY; CDR2 reads SVGAGI. This CDR3 has 15 residues. CDR3 loop: CASSPGRSPVGEQYV. In DNA form, the CDR3 reads TGTGCCAGCAGCCCTGGACGCAGCCCGGTGGGCGAGCAGTACGTC.

To note about this clonotype: This clone may be a read error of a much larger clone one base away. The rearrangement links TRBV5-4 to TRBJ2-1, with 10 nucleotides matching TRBD2. CDR1 and CDR2 from the germline V gene are SGHNT and YYREEE (reference sequence). CDR3 length: 15 amino acids. With 3 bases clipped from V and 7 bases from J, the junction kept 7 bases outside the gene matches. CDR3 loop: CASSSSGGMNNEQFF. The CDR3 bases are TGTGCCAGCAGCTCTAGCGGGGGAATGAATAATGAGCAGTTCTTC.

Comments on this clonotype: One end of the junction does not line up with germline, which may come from a read error. The chain joins TRBV4-3 to TRBJ1-4; TRBD1 matches 9 bases. Per germline, CDR1 LGHNA and CDR2 YSLEER. The CDR3 length is 17 residues. CDR3 protein: CASSQESLGQGNKKLFF. For the CDR3, the DNA is TGCGCCAGCAGCCAAGAAAGTCTGGGACAGGGTAATAAAAAACTGTTTTTT.

This chain uses TRBV24-1 with TRBJ1-2; TRBD1 might be the D (6 bases). From germline, CDR1 is KGHDR and CDR2 SFDVKD. There are 15 residues in the CDR3. Trimming removed 7 bases from V and 1 base from J, with 15 bases in between. Written as DNA, the CDR3 is TGTGCCACCAGCCAGACAGGCCTAAATAACTATGGCTACACCTTC. Translation: CATSQTGLNNYGYTF.

This clonotype has ten or more counts. This chain links TRBV20-1 with TRBJ2-4; 11 bases are a match to TRBD2. Germline CDR1 is DFQATT and CDR2 is SNEGSKA (reference sequence). This CDR3 is built from 14 residues. Unmatched junction bases numbered 5, after V lost 3 bases and J lost 7 bases. CDR3 in amino acids: CSARLASGGNIQYF. CDR3 sequence (DNA): TGCAGTGCTAGGTTGGCTAGCGGGGGGAACATTCAGTACTTC.

This clonotype appeared many times. CDR3 bases: TGCGCCAGCAGCCAAGATCGCCAGGGAAACACCATATATTTT. Translation: CASSQDRQGNTIYF. V and J are TRBV4-3 and TRBJ1-3, with D unclear. Germline assignment: CDR1 LGHNA and CDR2 YSLEER. The V end was cut by 0 bases, the J end by 4 bases, with 7 bases between. The CDR3 runs to 14 residues.

This clonotype came up a few times. This sequence joins TRBV19 and TRBJ2-2; 11 bases line up with TRBD2. The length of the CDR3 is 16 residues. Germline V gene sequence: CDR1 LNHDA, CDR2 SQIVND (reference sequence). After removal of 10 bases from V and 1 base from J, the junction contained 8 bases not matched to a gene. CDR3 region: CATRAGTSGNTGELFF. The CDR3 nucleotides are TGTGCCACGAGGGCCGGGACTAGCGGGAACACCGGGGAGCTGTTTTTT.

This clonotype was counted at least ten times. This chain uses TRBV24-1 with TRBJ2-2, with D tentatively TRBD1 (6 bases). There are 16 residues in the CDR3. The germline V gene encodes CDR1 KGHDR and CDR2 SFDVKD. Trimming removed 2 bases at V and 6 bases at J, with 15 bases between. The CDR3 coding sequence is TGTGCCACCAGTGATTCCCAGGGGAAAAACGCCGGGGAGCTGTTTTTT. Translated: CATSDSQGKNAGELFF.

CDR3 nucleotide sequence: TGTGCCAGCAGTCCACAGGTTGGACTAGCGGTTCAAGAGACCCAGTACTTC. This translates into CASSPQVGLAVQETQYF. The chain uses TRBV6-2 or TRBV6-3 and TRBJ2-5; TRBD2 matches at 10 bases. The CDR3 is 17 amino acids. Per germline, CDR1 MNHEY and CDR2 SVGEGT. With V trimmed by 5 bases and J by 2 bases, 11 bases remained unmatched.

This clonotype was observed a handful of times. The genes are TRBV7-2 and TRBJ2-5; D possibly corresponds to TRBD2 (5 bases). The V end was cut by 7 bases, the J end by 5 bases, with 17 bases between. The CDR3 has 14 amino acids. CDR1 SGHTA and CDR2 FQGNSA come from the germline V gene. DNA for the CDR3: TGTGCCAGCAACACAAGAGGGATGGGGGAGACCCAGTACTTC. This codes for CASNTRGMGETQYF. Complete variable domain (other parts from reference TRBV7-2 and TRBJ2-5): GAGVSQSPSNKVTEKGKDVELRCDPISGHTALYWYRQSLGQGLEFLIYFQGNSAPDKSGLPSDRFSAERTGGSVSTLTIQRTQQEDSAVYLCASNTRGMGETQYFGPGTRLLVL.

V gene TRBV5-1 combines with J gene TRBJ1-5; no definite D call. The V gene lost 5 bases and the J gene lost 0 bases, with 12 bases spanning the gap. The germline V gene encodes CDR1 SGHRS and CDR2 YFSETQ. The CDR3 is made up of 15 amino acids. CDR3 sequence: CASRHGTDSNQPQHF. CDR3 DNA: TGCGCCAGCAGGCACGGAACAGATAGCAATCAGCCCCAGCATTTT.

This clonotype was seen more than once but under ten times. The rearrangement uses TRBV6-5 and TRBJ1-2; D gene unclear. With 0 bases removed from V and 8 bases from J, the gap between germline ends came to 19 bases. The CDR3 loop spans 16 amino acids. Germline CDR1 reads MNHEY; CDR2 reads SVGAGI. CDR3 DNA sequence: TGTGCCAGCAGTTACTCGAGTTCTGCCCCTAAGGGAGGCTACACCTTC. Translated: CASSYSSSAPKGGYTF.

The genes are TRBV5-3 and TRBJ2-2; D remains ambiguous. TRBV5-3 is reported as an ORF; its role is uncertain. Trimming shortened V by 6 bases and J by 6 bases, and 9 bases separated the two germline ends. The CDR3 has 12 amino acids. CDR3 region: CARMDGAGELFF. The CDR3 bases are TGTGCCAGAATGGATGGGGCCGGGGAGCTGTTTTTT.

This clonotype was recorded many times. The V gene is TRBV9, the J gene TRBJ1-2; D is possibly TRBD1 (5 bases). Trimming took off 0 bases at V and 2 bases at J, with 8 bases between the two ends. The CDR3 is 14 amino acids. Looked up from germline, CDR1 is SGDLS and CDR2 is YYNGEE. Here the CDR3 reads CASSVDPGNYGYTF. CDR3 nucleotides: TGTGCCAGCAGCGTAGATCCAGGGAACTATGGCTACACCTTC.

This clonotype was detected many times. The chain combines TRBV7-9 with TRBJ2-3, with a tentative D call TRBD2 (5 bases). Trimming left V 5 bases short and J 1 base short, with 7 bases between. From germline, CDR1 is SEHNR and CDR2 FQNEAQ (reference sequence). This CDR3 has 13 residues. CDR3: CASSQAGTDTQYF. The CDR3 nucleotides read TGTGCCAGCAGCCAAGCGGGCACAGATACGCAGTATTTT.